These 27 T cell receptor beta chains were sequenced from one sample in a study of T-cell memory formation after mild COVID-19. TCRdb ran MiXCR on the 5' RACE reads and lists one entry per CDR3 protein. The table records about 470,000 distinct CDR3 sequences, roughly 18% of them present only once. Sequenced sample: PBMCs or a T cell subset sorted from them (not recorded which). The source is an adult woman who had mild COVID-19 (a few samples of this study predate the infection). Cell type and time point are not known.

This clonotype was detected a few times. The junction departs from germline at one end; a sequencing error may be responsible. This chain connects TRBV7-9 to TRBJ2-3, with TRBD1 identical over 9 bases. Looked up from germline, CDR1 is SEHNR and CDR2 is FQNEAQ (reference sequence). This CDR3 has 15 amino acids. As DNA, the CDR3 is TGTGCCAGCAGCTCGAACAGGGGGCGCACTGATACGCAGTATTTT. Protein: CASSSNRGRTDTQYF. The entire variable domain, with the rest obtained from reference TRBV7-9 and TRBJ2-3, is as follows: DTGVSQNPRHKITKRGQNVTFRCDPISEHNRLYWYRQTLGQGPEFLTYFQNEAQLEKSRLLSDRFSAERPKGSFSTLEIQRTEQGDSAMYLCASSSNRGRTDTQYFGPGTRLTVL.

Points on this clonotype: An end of the junction differs from the germline gene, which may be a read error. J is TRBJ2-1 and V is TRBV5-1; 7 nucleotides agree with TRBD2. The CDR3 runs 15 residues. Per germline, CDR1 SGHRS and CDR2 YFSETQ. This CDR3 reads CASRLTSHTYNEQFF. The CDR3 DNA reads as TGCGCCAGCCGCTTGACTAGCCACACTTACAATGAGCAGTTCTTC. Variable domain in full (rest from reference TRBV5-1 and TRBJ2-1): KAGVTQTPRYLIKTRGQQVTLSCSPISGHRSVSWYQQTPGQGLQFLFEYFSETQRNKGNFPGRFSGRQFSNSRSEMNVSTLELGDSALYLCASRLTSHTYNEQFFGPGTRLTVL.

The chain combines TRBV2 with TRBJ1-4; no definite D call. Trimming removed 9 bases at V and 0 bases at J, with 14 bases between. This CDR3 has 15 amino acids. CDR1 is SNHLY and CDR2 is FYNNEI in the germline V gene. CDR3 region: CASRHGIATNEKLFF. CDR3 bases: TGTGCCAGTCGACACGGGATTGCAACTAATGAAAAACTGTTTTTT.

This clonotype came up a few times. This chain connects TRBV7-9 to TRBJ1-2; D not resolved. V shed 4 bases and J shed 6 bases, with 9 bases lying between them. The germline gives CDR1 SEHNR, CDR2 FQNEAQ (reference sequence). This CDR3 has 12 residues. The CDR3 is CASSSLVNGYTF. As DNA, the CDR3 is TGTGCCAGCAGCTCCTTAGTGAATGGCTACACCTTC.

In this sample, this clonotype turned up a few times. The chain is built from TRBV5-5 and TRBJ1-4; D gene ambiguous. In germline, CDR1 is SGHKS, CDR2 YYEKEE (reference sequence). The CDR3 length is 15 residues. Trimming stripped 0 bases from V and 0 bases from J, with 6 bases between. Here the CDR3 reads CASSLVVATNEKLFF. The CDR3, as DNA: TGTGCCAGCAGCTTGGTGGTTGCAACTAATGAAAAACTGTTTTTT.

This clonotype was counted only a few times. The chain uses TRBV25-1 and TRBJ1-5; D remains ambiguous. The germline V gene has CDR1 MGHDK and CDR2 SYGVNS. The CDR3 covers 17 residues. Trimming pared 6 bases from V and 0 bases from J, leaving 18 bases between. The CDR3: CASRRKALGNSNQPQHF. The CDR3 coding sequence is TGTGCCAGCAGACGAAAAGCCCTGGGGAATAGCAATCAGCCCCAGCATTTT.

This clonotype was seen more than once but under ten times. The CDR3 DNA follows: TGTGCCAGCAGCTCAGTACAGGGTCCCACAGATACGCAGTATTTT. This translates into CASSSVQGPTDTQYF. The chain is built from TRBV7-9 and TRBJ2-3; possible D gene TRBD1, 6 bases. CDR1 is SEHNR, CDR2 FQNEAQ, per germline (reference sequence). This CDR3 region has 15 residues. The V gene lost 4 bases and the J gene lost 2 bases, with 13 bases spanning the gap.

This clonotype occurred a few times. V gene TRBV12-3 or TRBV12-4 combines with J gene TRBJ2-5; D gene uncertain. The CDR3 is 14 residues long. V was shortened by 2 bases and J by 5 bases, with 12 bases between the two germline ends. The CDR3 loop reads CASSLRPLVETQYF. The CDR3 DNA reads TGTGCCAGCAGTTTAAGACCCTTGGTTGAGACCCAGTACTTC.

The rearrangement links TRBV6-5 to TRBJ2-2; D is uncertain. The CDR3 covers 14 residues. The V end lost 8 bases, the J end lost 1 base, and 11 bases lay between the germline ends. Germline CDR1 is MNHEY and CDR2 is SVGAGI. CDR3 DNA: TGTGCCAGCGGGGATCTGAAGAACACCGGGGAGCTGTTTTTT. It yields the protein CASGDLKNTGELFF.

V gene TRBV7-6 combines with J gene TRBJ2-7; 9 nucleotides line up with TRBD1. Germline V CDR1 and CDR2: SGHVS, FNYEAQ. The CDR3 spans 15 residues. V lost 4 bases, J lost 3 bases, and 7 bases stayed unmatched. CDR3 nucleotide sequence: TGTGCCAGCAGCTCCGGACAGGGGAATTTCTACGAGCAGTACTTC. This codes for CASSSGQGNFYEQYF. Variable domain in full (rest from reference TRBV7-6 and TRBJ2-7): GAGVSQSPRYKVTKRGQDVALRCDPISGHVSLYWYRQALGQGPEFLTYFNYEAQQDKSGLPNDRFSAERPEGSISTLTIQRTEQRDSAMYRCASSSGQGNFYEQYFGPGTRLTVT.

The chain combines TRBV12-3 or TRBV12-4 with TRBJ2-1, with 9 bases aligning to TRBD2. The CDR3 has 14 amino acids. V gave up 6 bases and J gave up 5 bases; unmatched junction bases: 5. CDR3 protein: CASSNSGGHNEQFF. DNA of the CDR3: TGTGCCAGCAGCAATAGCGGGGGTCACAATGAGCAGTTCTTC.

In its sample, this clonotype was seen a few times. The chain combines TRBV20-1 with TRBJ1-1; D may be TRBD1 (6 bases). Trimming cost V 1 base and J 1 base, with 22 bases left between them. The CDR3 is 18 amino acids. Germline CDR1 reads DFQATT; CDR2 reads SNEGSKA (reference sequence). CDR3: CSARGGGSPGAANTEAFF. CDR3 sequence (DNA): TGCAGTGCTAGAGGTGGGGGGTCACCAGGGGCAGCGAACACTGAAGCTTTCTTT.

This clonotype appeared a few times. Here the CDR3 DNA reads TGTGCCTGGAGTGCCGTCCCTTCTCTACTTACTAGGACCCAAGAGACCCAGTACTTC. Its translation is CAWSAVPSLLTRTQETQYF. The chain recombines TRBV30 with TRBJ2-5; D perhaps matches TRBD2 (5 bases). Trimming removed 1 base at V and 1 base at J, with 25 bases between. Germline CDR1 GTSNPN, CDR2 SVGIG (reference sequence). The CDR3 runs 19 residues.

This clonotype has just a few counts. The chain recombines TRBV20-1 with TRBJ1-2, with no clear D. With 3 bases removed from V and 5 bases from J, the gap between germline ends came to 19 bases. The CDR3 has 15 residues. CDR1 is DFQATT, CDR2 SNEGSKA, per germline (reference sequence). The CDR3 DNA is TGCAGTGCTAGTCGACCCGCGAAGGGAGAGTATGGCTACACCTTC. Its translation: CSASRPAKGEYGYTF.

This clonotype has just a few counts. The chain combines TRBV7-6 with TRBJ2-7; 8 bases are a match to TRBD2. The CDR3 length is 15 residues. From germline, CDR1 is SGHVS and CDR2 FNYEAQ. V lost 5 bases and J lost 2; bases outside the gene matches: 8. CDR3 sequence (DNA): TGTGCCAGCAGCCCATTTAGCGGGACTACCTACGAGCAGTACTTC. This encodes CASSPFSGTTYEQYF.

This clonotype has more than one count but fewer than ten. The V gene is TRBV7-9, the J gene TRBJ2-7, with 10 bases lining up with TRBD2. This CDR3 is 14 amino acids long. CDR1 and CDR2 (germline): SEHNR, FQNEAQ (reference sequence). The trim removed 4 bases at V and 5 bases at J, leaving 5 bases unmatched. The CDR3 DNA is TGTGCCAGCAGCTCCACTAGCGGGGACCACGAGCAGTACTTC. Amino acid sequence: CASSSTSGDHEQYF.

The J gene is TRBJ1-6, the V gene TRBV30, with D perhaps matching TRBD1 (5 bases). Germline CDR1 is GTSNPN and CDR2 is SVGIG (reference sequence). This CDR3 contains 14 residues. V was pared by 0 bases and J by 8 bases, with 11 bases between. DNA for the CDR3: TGTGCCTGGAGTGTGAGGCAGGGCGATTCACCCCTCCACTTT. This encodes CAWSVRQGDSPLHF.

A few counts support this clonotype. V is TRBV7-8 and J is TRBJ2-2; D call uncertain. V lost 5 bases, J lost 4 bases, and 20 bases lay in between. Germline V gene lookup returns CDR1 SGHVS and CDR2 FQNEAQ. The CDR3 loop spans 17 amino acids. The CDR3: CASSPPGLGMGTGELFF. The DNA for the CDR3 is TGTGCCAGCAGCCCCCCGGGCCTAGGGATGGGCACCGGGGAGCTGTTTTTT.

The chain uses TRBV3-1 and TRBJ2-7, with TRBD1 as a possible D gene (6 bases). Trimming took off 1 base at V and 3 bases at J, with 16 bases between the two ends. The CDR3 loop spans 16 amino acids. Germline V gene data show CDR1 as LGHDT and CDR2 as YNNKEL (reference sequence). CDR3 sequence: CASSQGFRDTSYEQYF. CDR3 in DNA: TGTGCCAGCAGCCAAGGCTTCCGGGACACAAGCTACGAGCAGTACTTC.

The rearrangement uses TRBV7-8 and TRBJ2-7, with TRBD1 matching 7 bases. With V trimmed by 1 base and J by 5 bases, 5 bases remained unmatched. Germline V lookup: CDR1 SGHVS, CDR2 FQNEAQ. This CDR3 has 14 residues. In nucleotides, the CDR3 is TGTGCCAGCAGCTTAGGGTTAGGGACAGACGAGCAGTACTTC. Translation gives CASSLGLGTDEQYF.

This rearrangement joins TRBV4-1 to TRBJ1-1; tentatively, D is TRBD1 (6 bases). There are 15 residues in the CDR3. Germline V gene sequence: CDR1 MGHRA, CDR2 YSYEKL. The V gene lost 3 bases and the J gene lost 4 bases, with 15 bases spanning the gap. CDR3 bases: TGCGCCAGCAGCCAGGTCCGGGACACAGGCACTGAAGCTTTCTTT. Its translation is CASSQVRDTGTEAFF.

This clonotype was observed a few times. The chain uses TRBV29-1 and TRBJ2-1, with 14 bases aligning to TRBD2. The V and J ends lost 1 base and 15 bases, in that order; junction bases with no gene match: 11. This CDR3 has 15 residues. CDR1 is SQVTM, CDR2 ANQGSEA, per germline. The CDR3 protein is CSVEVTTSGRAVPFF. The CDR3, as DNA: TGCAGCGTTGAAGTTACGACTAGCGGGAGGGCCGTCCCGTTCTTC.

This clonotype was detected a few times. CDR3 protein: CASTRVGGAPYGYTF. Here the CDR3 DNA reads TGTGCCAGCACCCGTGTCGGAGGGGCCCCTTATGGCTACACCTTC. The gene calls are TRBV7-2 and TRBJ1-2, with a possible D match to TRBD1 (5 bases). CDR3 length equals 15 residues. Germline CDR1 is SGHTA and CDR2 is FQGNSA. V was clipped by 7 bases and J by 5 bases, with 20 bases between them.

There are a few counts of this clonotype. The J gene is TRBJ1-4, the V gene TRBV7-9; D perhaps matches TRBD1 (6 bases). Germline CDR1 SEHNR, CDR2 FQNEAQ (reference sequence). CDR3 size: 15 residues. V lost 5 bases, J lost 10 bases, and 20 bases lay in between. DNA for the CDR3: TGTGCCAGCAGCGGACCGGGACAAGGCGCCGTAAAACTGTTTTTT. Translating gives CASSGPGQGAVKLFF.

The table lists this clonotype with a few counts. DNA for the CDR3: TGTGCCACCAGTCCCATGACCGGGGCCAACACCGGGGAGCTGTTTTTT. Translating it yields CATSPMTGANTGELFF. This chain links TRBV24-1 with TRBJ2-2; D may correspond to TRBD1 or TRBD2 (5 bases each). V lost 6 bases and J lost 2, with 15 bases in between. Germline lookup yields CDR1 KGHDR and CDR2 SFDVKD. The CDR3 sequence is 16 residues long.

This clonotype was detected many times. The chain couples TRBV24-1 to TRBJ2-7; tentative D call: TRBD1 (6 bases). Trimming removed 9 bases from V and 1 base from J, with 9 bases in between. The CDR3 covers 12 residues. Germline assignment: CDR1 KGHDR and CDR2 SFDVKD. The CDR3 spells CATSQGSYEQYF. In DNA, the CDR3 is TGTGCCACCTCACAGGGATCCTACGAGCAGTACTTC.

This clonotype was detected a few times. The J gene is TRBJ2-7, the V gene TRBV9; 9 bases are a match to TRBD1. Germline assignment: CDR1 SGDLS and CDR2 YYNGEE. The CDR3 has 16 residues. With V trimmed by 4 bases and J by 3 bases, 11 bases remained unmatched. DNA of the CDR3: TGTGCCAGCAGCACAAACCCCGGGACAGGGAACTACGAGCAGTACTTC. It codes for CASSTNPGTGNYEQYF. The variable domain in full, with the rest retrieved from reference TRBV9 and TRBJ2-7, is DSGVTQTPKHLITATGQRVTLRCSPRSGDLSVYWYQQSLDQGLQFLIQYYNGEERAKGNILERFSAQQFPDLHSELNLSSLELGDSALYFCASSTNPGTGNYEQYFGPGTRLTVT.